What follows are 2 T cell receptor beta chains derived from one specimen sequenced in a study of chemoradiotherapy in HPV16-positive cancers. Sequenced by immunoSEQ multiplex PCR; TCRdb stores in-frame clones only, minus some. This sample yields approximately 9,400 clones, of which 75% are seen a single time; over 8% belongs to the top ten. This specimen was taken from a patient who underwent chemoradiotherapy. These receptors all stem from a human donor with HPV-associated anogenital cancer.

This chain links TRBV5-1 with TRBJ2-1, with 11 bases lining up with TRBD2. The junction had 4 bases not matched to a gene; V was cut back by 4 bases and J by 7 bases. Germline CDR1 is SGHRS and CDR2 is YFSETQ. This CDR3 has 14 amino acids. In nucleotides, the CDR3 is TGCGCCAGCAGCCCTAGCGGGGGGTATAATGAGCAGTTCTTC. Translated: CASSPSGGYNEQFF. Together with reference TRBV5-1 and TRBJ2-1, the CDR3 gives the full variable domain: KAGVTQTPRYLIKTRGQQVTLSCSPISGHRSVSWYQQTPGQGLQFLFEYFSETQRNKGNFPGRFSGRQFSNSRSEMNVSTLELGDSALYLCASSPSGGYNEQFFGPGTRLTVL.

This clone was seen only a few times. The chain uses TRBV15 and TRBJ2-7, with TRBD1 identical over 9 bases. This CDR3 comprises 14 residues. V shed 3 bases, J shed 4 bases, and the junction held 4 bases outside the gene matches. The germline V gene encodes CDR1 LNHNV and CDR2 YYDKDF (reference sequence). The CDR3 is CATSSRDRVYEQYF. In DNA form, the CDR3 reads TGTGCCACCAGCAGCAGGGACAGGGTGTACGAGCAGTACTTC.